This T cell receptor beta chain stems from a study of T cell responses to AZD1222 COVID-19 vaccine. Whole-study findings and limits: Elevations in Spike-specific TCR breadth and depth followed administration of two AZD1222 doses. Donors were chiefly white British, with a greater number of females, and clonal diversity was perhaps underestimated.

CDR1 and CDR2 (germline): MNHEY, SMNVEV (reference sequence). Trimming cost V 5 bases and J 5 bases; bases outside gene matches: 10. CDR3 length: 15 residues. Concerning this clone itself: The antigen remains undetermined.

The method was immunoSEQ multiplex PCR; TCRdb's version includes in-frame clones alone and lacks a portion of them. Among about 110,000 clones, 89% were seen once, and the ten largest hold approximately 7%. The sequenced sample was peripheral blood, obtained on day 0 of AZD1222 vaccination. The chain couples TRBV27 to TRBJ2-7, with TRBD2 identical over 9 bases. This receptor was identified in an adult in good health. The DNA for the CDR3 is TGTGCCAGCAGTGGACCGGGACTAGCCATTAACGAGCAGTACTTC. This sequence encodes CASSGPGLAINEQYF.